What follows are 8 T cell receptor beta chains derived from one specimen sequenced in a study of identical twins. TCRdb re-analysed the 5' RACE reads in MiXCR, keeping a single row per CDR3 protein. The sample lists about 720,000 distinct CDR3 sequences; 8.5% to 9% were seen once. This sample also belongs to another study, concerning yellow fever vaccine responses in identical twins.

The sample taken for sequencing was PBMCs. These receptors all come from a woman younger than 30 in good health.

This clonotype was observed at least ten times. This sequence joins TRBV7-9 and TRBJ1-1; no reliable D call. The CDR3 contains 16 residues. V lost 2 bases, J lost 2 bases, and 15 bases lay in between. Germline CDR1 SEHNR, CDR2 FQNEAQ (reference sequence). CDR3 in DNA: TGTGCCAGCAGCTTACGGCAAGTGACGGGCAACACTGAAGCTTTCTTT. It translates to CASSLRQVTGNTEAFF.

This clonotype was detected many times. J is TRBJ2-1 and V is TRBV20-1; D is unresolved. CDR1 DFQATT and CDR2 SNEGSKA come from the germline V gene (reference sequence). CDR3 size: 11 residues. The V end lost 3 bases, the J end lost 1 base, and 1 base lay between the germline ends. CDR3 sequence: CSARSYNEQFF. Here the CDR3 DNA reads TGCAGTGCTAGGTCCTACAATGAGCAGTTCTTC.

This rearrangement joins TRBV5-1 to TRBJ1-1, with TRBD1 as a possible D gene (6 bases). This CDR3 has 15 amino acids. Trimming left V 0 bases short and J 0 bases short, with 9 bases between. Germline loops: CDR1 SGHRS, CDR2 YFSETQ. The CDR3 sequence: CASSLGGRMNTEAFF. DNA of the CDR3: TGCGCCAGCAGCTTGGGGGGGCGGATGAACACTGAAGCTTTCTTT.

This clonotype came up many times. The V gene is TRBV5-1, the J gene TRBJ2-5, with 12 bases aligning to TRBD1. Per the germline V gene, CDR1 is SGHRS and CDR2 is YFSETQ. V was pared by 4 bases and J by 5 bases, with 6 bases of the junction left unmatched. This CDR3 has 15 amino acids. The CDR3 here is CASSAGQGAWETQYF. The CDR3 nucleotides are TGCGCCAGCAGCGCGGGACAGGGGGCGTGGGAGACCCAGTACTTC.

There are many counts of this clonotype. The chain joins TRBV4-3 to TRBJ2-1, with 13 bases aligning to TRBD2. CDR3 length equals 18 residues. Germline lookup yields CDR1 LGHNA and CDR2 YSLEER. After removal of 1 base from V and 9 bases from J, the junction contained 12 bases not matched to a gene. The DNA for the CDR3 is TGCGCCAGCAGCCAAGTTGGTAAGAGCGGACTAGCGGGAGCTGAGCAGTTCTTC. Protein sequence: CASSQVGKSGLAGAEQFF.

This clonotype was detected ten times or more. CDR3 in amino acids: CSAARAGQETQYF. CDR3 coding DNA: TGCAGCGCAGCTAGGGCAGGGCAAGAGACCCAGTACTTC. The V and J genes are TRBV29-1 and TRBJ2-5, with D perhaps TRBD1 (5 bases). Trimming shortened V by 7 bases and J by 2 bases, and 14 bases separated the two germline ends. Germline V gene lookup returns CDR1 SQVTM and CDR2 ANQGSEA. The CDR3 spans 13 residues.

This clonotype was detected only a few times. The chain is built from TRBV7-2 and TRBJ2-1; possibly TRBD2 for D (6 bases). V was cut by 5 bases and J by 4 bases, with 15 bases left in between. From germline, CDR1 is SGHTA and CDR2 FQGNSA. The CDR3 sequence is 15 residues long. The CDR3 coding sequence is TGTGCCAGCAGCAGACCGGGACTGGGTTACAATGAGCAGTTCTTC. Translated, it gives CASSRPGLGYNEQFF.

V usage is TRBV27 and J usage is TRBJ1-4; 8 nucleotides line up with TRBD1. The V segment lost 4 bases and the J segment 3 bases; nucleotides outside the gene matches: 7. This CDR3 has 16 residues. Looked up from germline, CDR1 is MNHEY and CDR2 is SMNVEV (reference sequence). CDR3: CASSSAGGAANEKLFF. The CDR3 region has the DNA TGTGCCAGCAGTTCCGCAGGGGGCGCAGCTAATGAAAAACTGTTTTTT.